The present T cell receptor beta chain was sequenced within a study of shared clonotypes between healthy human individuals. Across the whole study: Per donor, CD8 memory used one plate, CD8 naive used two, CD4 memory used three and CD4 naive used three. Study-wide points: Clonotypes that were shared across four donors made up roughly 5% of naive CD4 clonotypes.

Details on this clone: Its antigen remains unidentified.

Germline-derived CDR1 and CDR2 are SGHVS and FNYEAQ. This CDR3 spans 17 amino acids. V shed 5 bases and J 6 bases; nucleotides not matched to a gene: 12. Naive CD8 populations comprised CD45RO-negative cells positively selected for CCR7, excluding terminally differentiated effector memory CD45RA+ cells. Adult Caucasians living in Nashville, Tennessee made up all of the donors. Original methodology: ImmunoSEQ only sent back junction sequences with no quality scores, so filtering was done differently. Using immunoSEQ multiplex PCR, the repertoire was profiled, and TCRdb retains in-frame clones only, with some absent. V and J calls and clone size come straight from that table; D and trimming were deduced from the DNA. The table lists about 2.1 million clones, about 93% of them singletons, with over 1.5% in the top ten.

This TCR was recovered from a man aged 18-30 years in good health. Some clones in this sample may be carry-over from other donors' samples. The sequencing sample was made of naive CD8+ T cells from PBMCs. This chain links TRBV7-6 with TRBJ2-1; TRBD2 agrees at 11 bases. This chain's CDR3 is CASSALLAGEGGNEQFF. The CDR3 nucleotides are TGTGCCAGCAGCGCCCTACTAGCGGGAGAGGGGGGCAATGAGCAGTTCTTC.